The 9 T cell receptor beta chains below all came from one sample that was sequenced in a study of shared clonotypes between healthy human individuals. CD8 cells classed as naive were CD45RO-negative and positively selected for CCR7, excluding terminally differentiated effector memory CD45RA+ cells. Clones were read by immunoSEQ multiplex PCR, and TCRdb kept only the in-frame ones, dropping some. Of roughly 2 million clones in the sample, less than 95% were seen once. The specimen was naive CD8+ T cells sorted from blood. The receptor set was obtained from a man aged 18-30 years in good health.

This chain connects TRBV27 to TRBJ2-1; tentative D call: TRBD2 (7 bases). The CDR3 has 19 residues. The germline gives CDR1 MNHEY, CDR2 SMNVEV (reference sequence). With 2 bases removed from V and 2 bases from J, the gap between germline ends came to 22 bases. The DNA of the CDR3 is TGTGCCAGCAGTTTAGGGACCGGCCCTGGGGGGGCCACCTACAATGAGCAGTTCTTC. It specifies CASSLGTGPGGATYNEQFF.

CDR3 sequence: CASSPIATSGSLEQYF. The CDR3 DNA reads as TGCGCCAGCAGCCCTATCGCGACTAGCGGGAGTCTCGAGCAGTACTTC. This chain connects TRBV5-1 to TRBJ2-7, with 12 bases that match TRBD2. V trimming: 4 bases; J trimming: 6 bases; junction bases outside the gene matches: 11. CDR3 size: 16 residues. Germline V CDR1 and CDR2: SGHRS, YFSETQ.

This chain uses TRBV5-6 with TRBJ2-7, with D tentatively TRBD2 (5 bases). The V end was cut by 4 bases, the J end by 3 bases, with 11 bases between. Germline values: CDR1 SGHDT, CDR2 YYEEEE. The CDR3 covers 13 residues. This CDR3 reads CASSASGIYEQYF. The CDR3 region has the DNA TGTGCCAGCAGCGCAAGCGGCATCTACGAGCAGTACTTC.

V usage is TRBV30 and J usage is TRBJ2-1, with a weak D call TRBD2 (7 bases). V was shortened by 0 bases and J by 8 bases, with 32 bases between the two germline ends. The CDR3 is 20 residues long. In germline, CDR1 is GTSNPN, CDR2 SVGIG (reference sequence). CDR3 in amino acids: CAWSVVRGQEVGAGLHEQFF. CDR3 coding DNA: TGTGCCTGGAGTGTAGTTCGGGGGCAAGAAGTGGGAGCGGGGCTACATGAGCAGTTCTTC.

The chain links TRBV5-1 to TRBJ2-3; D is possibly TRBD1 (5 bases). The CDR3 extends over 15 amino acids. Trimming left V 1 base short and J 2 bases short, with 11 bases between. Germline CDR1 and CDR2: SGHRS and YFSETQ. This CDR3 is CASSLRGFHTDTQYF. The DNA for the CDR3 is TGCGCCAGCAGCTTGAGGGGTTTTCACACAGATACGCAGTATTTT.

The gene calls are TRBV7-8 and TRBJ1-5; D ambiguous. The CDR3 consists of 17 residues. Germline V lookup: CDR1 SGHVS, CDR2 FQNEAQ. The V end was cut by 2 bases, the J end by 1 base, with 15 bases between. CDR3 coding DNA: TGTGCCAGCAGCTTACTTTCCGGGGATCTGAGCAATCAGCCCCAGCATTTT. Protein: CASSLLSGDLSNQPQHF. The full variable domain, rest sourced from reference TRBV7-8 and TRBJ1-5, is GAGVSQSPRYKVAKRGQDVALRCDPISGHVSLFWYQQALGQGPEFLTYFQNEAQLDKSGLPSDRFFAERPEGSVSTLKIQRTQQEDSAVYLCASSLLSGDLSNQPQHFGDGTRLSIL.

Concerning this clone itself: The same CDR3 can be traced to other DNA sequences in this sample. The genes are TRBV5-6 and TRBJ2-7; TRBD2 agrees at 8 bases. The CDR3 spans 13 residues. Germline V gene data show CDR1 as SGHDT and CDR2 as YYEEEE. The trim removed 2 bases at V and 3 bases at J, leaving 1 base unmatched. CDR3 residues: CASSFGTSYEQYF. CDR3 bases: TGTGCCAGCAGCTTCGGGACTAGCTACGAGCAGTACTTC.

This chain joins TRBV10-1 and TRBJ2-1; no reliable D call. Germline CDR1 is WNHNN and CDR2 is SYGVQD (reference sequence). The CDR3 runs 12 residues. V lost 0 bases and J lost 10, with 7 bases in between. For the CDR3, the DNA is TGCGCCAGCAGTGAGTCCAGTGAGGAGCAGTTCTTC. Amino acid sequence: CASSESSEEQFF.

The chain couples TRBV6-4 to TRBJ2-3; 11 bases align to TRBD2. Germline CDR1 is MRHNA and CDR2 is SNTAGT. J lost 2 bases, V lost 8 bases, and 3 bases had no gene match. This CDR3 is built from 14 residues. CDR3 nucleotides: TGTGCCAGCTATAGCGGGAGGGACACAGATACGCAGTATTTT. This translates into CASYSGRDTDTQYF.